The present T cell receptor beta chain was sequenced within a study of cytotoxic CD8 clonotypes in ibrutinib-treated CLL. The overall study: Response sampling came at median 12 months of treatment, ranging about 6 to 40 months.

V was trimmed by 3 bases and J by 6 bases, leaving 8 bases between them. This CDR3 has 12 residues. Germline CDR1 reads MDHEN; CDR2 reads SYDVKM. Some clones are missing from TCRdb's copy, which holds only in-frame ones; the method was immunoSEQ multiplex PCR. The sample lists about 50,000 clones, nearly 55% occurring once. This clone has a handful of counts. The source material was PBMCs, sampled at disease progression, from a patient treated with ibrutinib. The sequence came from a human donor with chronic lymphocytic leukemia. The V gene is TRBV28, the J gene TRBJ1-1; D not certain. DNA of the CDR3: TGTGCCAGCAGTTTTTCCAGTCCTGAAGCTTTCTTT. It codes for CASSFSSPEAFF. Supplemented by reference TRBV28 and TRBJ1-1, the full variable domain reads DVKVTQSSRYLVKRTGEKVFLECVQDMDHENMFWYRQDPGLGLRLIYFSYDVKMKEKGDIPEGYSVSREKKERFSLILESASTNQTSMYLCASSFSSPEAFFGQGTRLTVV.